Listed below are T cell receptor beta chains from one sample, sequenced in a study of blood T cell repertoires in COVID-19. The method was immunoSEQ multiplex PCR; TCRdb's version includes in-frame clones alone and lacks a portion of them. The profile shows 55,000 to 70,000 clones, around three quarters of them singletons. The specimen was peripheral blood. Every receptor here comes from a man aged 55 to 70 with acute or convalescent COVID-19. Each CDR3 is given with its conserved first and last residue. D genes are given only for firm matches. Rows give clone size only sometimes, using once, few, many, or a class for an expanded clone.

TRBJ1-5 NA NA TRBV5-8 CASSLEGLRGGQPQHF TGTGCCAGCAGCTTGGAAGGCCTTAGGGGCGGACAGCCCCAGCATTTT
TRBJ2-1 NA NA TRBV9 CASSLGQETTYNEQFF TGTGCCAGCAGCTTAGGGCAGGAGACTACCTACAATGAGCAGTTCTTC
TRBJ2-7 TRBD1 NA TRBV10-3 CAISEVTGVGEQYF TGTGCCATCAGTGAGGTGACAGGGGTAGGGGAGCAGTACTTC
TRBJ2-7 TRBD1 NA TRBV6-5 CASSYSTITGDEQYF TGTGCCAGCAGTTACTCGACGATTACAGGGGACGAGCAGTACTTC
TRBJ2-7 NA NA TRBV6-2/TRBV6-3 CASSYIAYEQYF TGTGCCAGCAGTTACATAGCTTACGAGCAGTACTTC
TRBJ1-1 NA NA TRBV6-6 CASSDTGVAEAFF TGTGCCAGCAGCGACACCGGGGTCGCTGAAGCTTTCTTT
TRBJ2-6 NA NA TRBV5-1 CASSTRDTHSGANVLTF TGCGCCAGCAGCACCCGGGACACCCACTCTGGGGCCAACGTCCTGACTTTC
TRBJ1-6 NA NA TRBV19 CATTRGEGSSPLHF TGTGCCACAACCCGCGGGGAGGGCAGTTCACCCCTCCACTTT
TRBJ1-4 NA once TRBV18 CASSPRNSQDEKLFF TGTGCCAGCTCACCACGGAACTCGCAGGATGAAAAACTGTTTTTT
TRBJ2-3 TRBD1 NA TRBV19 CASSIGTAVTDTQYF TGTGCCAGTAGTATTGGGACAGCCGTCACAGATACGCAGTATTTT
TRBJ1-5 NA NA TRBV4-1 CASSRLGDQPQHF TGCGCCAGCAGCCGGTTAGGGGATCAGCCCCAGCATTTT
TRBJ2-6 NA once TRBV23-1 CASSQSYRNYSGANVLTF TGCGCCAGCAGTCAATCGTACAGGAACTACTCTGGGGCCAACGTCCTGACTTTC
TRBJ2-3 NA NA TRBV27 CASSLRSPFITDTQYF TGTGCCAGCAGTCTACGCTCCCCATTCATCACAGATACGCAGTATTTT
TRBJ1-1 NA few TRBV5-1 CASGQQGGNTEAFF TGCGCCAGCGGACAACAGGGTGGGAACACTGAAGCTTTCTTT
TRBJ2-7 TRBD2 NA TRBV18 CASSPSGGLYSYEQYF TGTGCCAGCTCACCCAGCGGGGGGCTGTACTCCTACGAGCAGTACTTC
TRBJ1-6 NA NA TRBV6-1 CASSERRGSRSPLHF TGTGCCAGCAGTGAACGGCGGGGCAGTCGCTCACCCCTCCACTTT
TRBJ2-5 TRBD2 NA TRBV5-1 CASSLVGRGDQETQYF TGCGCCAGCAGCTTGGTTGGACGGGGGGACCAAGAGACCCAGTACTTC
TRBJ1-6 NA NA TRBV5-1 CASSLTGNNSPLHF TGCGCCAGCAGCTTGACAGGGAATAACTCACCCCTCCACTTT
TRBJ2-4 NA NA TRBV4-1 CASSQPFVRDRKNIQYF TGCGCCAGCAGCCAACCGTTCGTCAGGGATCGCAAAAACATTCAGTACTTC
TRBJ1-1 NA NA TRBV6-1 CASSEVAGITEAFF TGTGCCAGCAGTGAAGTCGCAGGGATCACTGAAGCTTTCTTT
TRBJ1-2 NA NA TRBV12-3/TRBV12-4 CASSAGHNYGYTF TGTGCCAGCAGTGCGGGCCACAACTATGGCTACACCTTC
TRBJ1-3 NA NA TRBV30 CAWSPGFGNTIYF TGTGCCTGGAGCCCAGGGTTTGGAAACACCATATATTTT
TRBJ2-1 TRBD1 NA TRBV10-3 CAISEQQGGYNEQFF TGTGCCATCAGTGAGCAACAGGGGGGCTACAATGAGCAGTTCTTC
TRBJ1-3 NA NA TRBV27 CASRQFSGNTIYF TGTGCCAGCAGACAGTTCTCTGGAAACACCATATATTTT
TRBJ1-2 NA NA TRBV3-1/TRBV3-2 CASSPSGVDGYTF TGTGCCAGCAGTCCCTCAGGGGTGGATGGCTACACCTTC
TRBJ2-3 TRBD2 NA TRBV5-1 CASSPGLAGEADTQYF TGCGCCAGCAGTCCGGGACTAGCGGGGGAGGCCGATACGCAGTATTTT
TRBJ2-7 TRBD1 NA TRBV5-7 CASSLPGTANSYEQYF TGTGCCAGCAGCTTGCCCGGGACAGCGAACTCCTACGAGCAGTACTTC
TRBJ2-1 TRBD2 NA TRBV29-1 CSGLVAGAYNEQFF TGCAGCGGCCTGGTAGCGGGGGCCTACAATGAGCAGTTCTTC
TRBJ2-4 TRBD1 NA TRBV14 CASSQEEGARNIQYF TGTGCCAGCAGCCAAGAAGAGGGGGCGCGGAACATTCAGTACTTC
TRBJ2-3 NA once TRBV5-1 CASSLGDGTSTDTQYF TGCGCCAGCTCCCTTGGGGACGGGACTAGCACAGATACGCAGTATTTT